This T cell receptor (beta chain) was observed in a study of shared clonotypes between healthy human individuals. TCRdb's table, derived via immunoSEQ multiplex PCR, lists solely in-frame clones and lacks some. The repertoire holds 1.6 million or so clones, 98% to 99% seen once, with around 0.33% in the top ten. Every one of the donors was a Caucasian adult that lived in Nashville, Tennessee. General study points: Across a few donors, naive CD4 shared 5% to 6.5%, naive CD8 less than 4%, memory CD4 2.3%, memory CD8 0.4% to 0.5%. Generation probabilities were higher for clonotypes shared across all four sorted-subset donors than for unshared ones.

With regard to this clone: Its antigen is undetermined. The sample contains more than one DNA sequence encoding this CDR3.

Sequenced input: naive CD4+ T cells sorted from blood. The subset here: CD45RA+ positively selected. This clonotype was obtained from a man aged 25-45 years in good health.

The DNA for the CDR3 is TGCAGCGTGGGGGGACAGCCCCAGCATTTT. Translation: CSVGGQPQHF. This chain links TRBV29-1 with TRBJ1-5; possible D gene TRBD1, 5 bases. V shed 6 bases and J shed 7 bases, with 7 bases lying between them. Looked up from germline, CDR1 is SQVTM and CDR2 is ANQGSEA. The CDR3 covers 10 residues.